A single sample gave rise to the 6 T cell receptor beta chains below, sequenced in a study of Tregs in tolerant kidney transplant recipients. FACS sorting followed an approximately 6-day coculture of CFSE-labeled recipient PBMCs with irradiated graft donor PBMCs. Sequencing was performed with immunoSEQ multiplex PCR; in TCRdb, only in-frame clones are kept and a portion is missing. This table holds approximately 9,100 clones, about 35% found once. These receptors' targets are unknown. The sample in question was CD8+ T cells from blood cultured with allogeneic cells, obtained before the transplant. These TCRs come from a human patient who received a combined kidney and bone marrow transplant.

This chain uses TRBV6-6 with TRBJ2-1, with 8 bases lining up with TRBD2. The CDR3 contains 14 residues. Germline loops: CDR1 MNHNY, CDR2 SVGAGI (reference sequence). J gave up 8 bases and V 2 bases, and 5 bases lay outside the gene matches. The CDR3 DNA is TGTGCCAGCAGTTACCGGGGGGGCAGGCATGAGCAGTTCTTC. It is translated as CASSYRGGRHEQFF.

The chain employs TRBV4-1 and TRBJ1-2, with a weak D call TRBD1 (6 bases). The CDR3 is 14 residues long. Deletions cut 2 bases from V and 4 bases from J, with 11 bases between. Germline CDR1 and CDR2: MGHRA and YSYEKL. The CDR3 DNA is TGCGCCAGCAGCCAATTGGACAGTATCTATGGCTACACCTTC. It encodes CASSQLDSIYGYTF.

This chain joins TRBV29-1 and TRBJ2-1, with TRBD2 matching over 7 bases. The germline gives CDR1 SQVTM, CDR2 ANQGSEA. The CDR3 is 12 residues long. The V and J ends lost 3 bases and 7 bases, in that order; junction bases with no gene match: 3. In DNA form, the CDR3 reads TGCAGCGTTGAGTCCGGGGGGAATGAGCAGTTCTTC. Residues: CSVESGGNEQFF.

The chain employs TRBV11-2 and TRBJ2-7; D remains ambiguous. The V end lost 6 bases, the J end lost 0 bases, and 15 bases lay between the germline ends. The CDR3 contains 15 residues. Per germline, CDR1 SGHAT and CDR2 FQNNGV. CDR3 bases: TGTGCCAGCAGTGTCGACAATCCGAGCTCCTACGAGCAGTACTTC. It codes for CASSVDNPSSYEQYF.

The chain joins TRBV5-1 to TRBJ2-7; 8 positions match TRBD2. The CDR3 spans 14 residues. The germline gives CDR1 SGHRS, CDR2 YFSETQ. J was trimmed by 1 base and V by 1 base; bases with no gene match: 1. CDR3 coding DNA: TGCGCCAGCAGCTTGAAGCGGGAGTCCTACGAGCAGTACTTC. This gives the protein CASSLKRESYEQYF.

Notes on this clone: A junction end diverges from the germline sequence, so it may reflect a read error. Other nucleotide sequences from this sample produce the same CDR3. The J gene is TRBJ1-6, the V gene TRBV7-3; D unclear. CDR1 is SGHTA and CDR2 is FQGTGA in the germline V gene. There are 15 residues in the CDR3. The CDR3 sequence is CASSLTPSYNSPLHF. CDR3 in DNA: TGTGCCAGCAGCTTGACTCCCTCCTATAATTCCCCCCTCCACTTT. Using reference TRBV7-3 and TRBJ1-6 for the parts outside the CDR3, the full variable domain is GAGVSQTPSNKVTEKGKYVELRCDPISGHTALYWYRQSLGQGPEFLIYFQGTGAADDSGLPNDRFFAVRPEGSVSTLKIQRTERGDSAVYLCASSLTPSYNSPLHFGNGTRLTVT.